These 30 T cell receptor beta chains came from one sample sequenced in a study of regulatory T cells in long-lasting Graves disease. Library construction for TCR beta used iRepertoire HTBI primers and Arm-PCR of CDR3 regions. TCRdb reanalysed the multiplex PCR reads using MiXCR and keeps one entry per CDR3 protein. The sample shows under 400,000 distinct CDR3 sequences, over 15% of them seen only once. Time point indicated: newly diagnosed GD, antithyroid drugs for less than 3 months. From RNA extracted from PBMCs, the TCR library was made. These data were likewise used in another study, on T cells in Graves' hyperthyroidism and ophthalmopathy.

The sequencing used peripheral blood mononuclear cells (PBMCs), collected at new diagnosis, from a patient treated with antithyroid drugs. The receptor source for this set is a man aged 35-49 years with Graves disease.

This clonotype appeared many times. The V call is TRBV28, the J call TRBJ2-3; no definite D call. Germline V CDR1 and CDR2: MDHEN, SYDVKM. The CDR3 runs to 14 residues. Trimming took off 7 bases at V and 2 bases at J, with 13 bases between the two ends. DNA of the CDR3: TGTGCCAGCACAACGAATACCTTCACAGATACGCAGTATTTT. Its translation: CASTTNTFTDTQYF.

This chain links TRBV14 with TRBJ2-1; D is possibly TRBD2 (7 bases). CDR3 length: 18 residues. Germline V gene sequence: CDR1 SGHDN, CDR2 FVKESK. Trimming left V 0 bases short and J 0 bases short, with 15 bases between. Here the CDR3 reads CASSQDMGGGSSYNEQFF. The CDR3 nucleotides read TGTGCCAGCAGCCAAGATATGGGGGGCGGGAGCTCCTACAATGAGCAGTTCTTC.

Ten or more counts support this clonotype. DNA for the CDR3: TGTGCCAGCAGCCAAGAAGTGTCGGGACTCTACAATGAGCAGTTCTTC. It is translated as CASSQEVSGLYNEQFF. The rearrangement joins TRBV14 to TRBJ2-1; perhaps TRBD2 as D (6 bases). The V and J ends lost 0 bases and 3 bases respectively, with 12 bases between them. CDR1 and CDR2 from the germline V gene are SGHDN and FVKESK. This CDR3 comprises 16 residues.

The rearrangement joins TRBV12-3 or TRBV12-4 to TRBJ2-3; D might be TRBD2 (7 bases). This CDR3 spans 14 amino acids. V was cut by 6 bases and J by 4 bases, with 14 bases left in between. In DNA, the CDR3 is TGTGCCAGCAGCCGTTCGGGGGGCGCAGATACGCAGTATTTT. Translation: CASSRSGGADTQYF.

This clonotype was counted at least ten times. The rearrangement links TRBV3-1 to TRBJ2-3, with no clear D. V was cut by 5 bases and J by 0 bases, with 12 bases left in between. CDR1 is LGHDT, CDR2 YNNKEL, per germline (reference sequence). The CDR3 runs 15 residues. The CDR3 sequence: CASSYSTLSTDTQYF. The CDR3 nucleotides are TGTGCCAGCAGCTACTCTACACTAAGCACAGATACGCAGTATTTT.

This clonotype was observed many times. This sequence joins TRBV20-1 and TRBJ2-7; D unresolved. Germline lookup yields CDR1 DFQATT and CDR2 SNEGSKA (reference sequence). CDR3 length: 11 amino acids. The V end was cut by 1 base, the J end by 2 bases, with 3 bases between. The CDR3 protein is CSARGAYEQYF. CDR3 nucleotide sequence: TGCAGTGCTAGAGGCGCCTACGAGCAGTACTTC.

This clonotype was detected many times. The CDR3 loop is CASSLQTGNEQFF. DNA of the CDR3: TGTGCCAGCAGCCTACAGACAGGGAATGAGCAGTTCTTC. The chain employs TRBV7-2 and TRBJ2-1, with 7 bases lining up with TRBD1. V dropped 5 bases and J dropped 7; count of bases not matched to a gene: 5. The CDR3 loop spans 13 amino acids. Germline CDR1 is SGHTA and CDR2 is FQGNSA.

This clonotype was counted ten times or more. The rearrangement links TRBV5-1 to TRBJ1-5; D gene unclear. V lost 4 bases to trimming and J lost 6 bases, with 11 bases between them. Germline V gene data show CDR1 as SGHRS and CDR2 as YFSETQ. The CDR3 runs to 13 residues. Written as DNA, the CDR3 is TGCGCCAGCAGCCCCGCCGTAGGTCAGCCCCAGCATTTT. Translation: CASSPAVGQPQHF. The whole variable domain, filled in from reference TRBV5-1 and TRBJ1-5, reads KAGVTQTPRYLIKTRGQQVTLSCSPISGHRSVSWYQQTPGQGLQFLFEYFSETQRNKGNFPGRFSGRQFSNSRSEMNVSTLELGDSALYLCASSPAVGQPQHFGDGTRLSIL.

This chain uses TRBV5-1 with TRBJ2-1; 9 bases are a match to TRBD1. The CDR3 has 14 amino acids. Germline V gives CDR1 SGHRS, CDR2 YFSETQ. The junction had 4 bases not matched to a gene; V was cut back by 0 bases and J by 9 bases. The CDR3 region has the DNA TGCGCCAGCAGCTTGGAGGGACAGGGAGTTGAGCAGTTCTTC. This translates into CASSLEGQGVEQFF.

This clonotype came up many times. The CDR3 bases are TGCGCCAGCAGCCAGTCGTTTGGGGCTAGGCGGTGGAAAGAGACCCAGTACTTC. This translates into CASSQSFGARRWKETQYF. The genes are TRBV4-1 and TRBJ2-5; TRBD1 might be the D (5 bases). Germline CDR1 is MGHRA and CDR2 is YSYEKL. The CDR3 runs to 18 residues. Trimming took off 3 bases at V and 3 bases at J, with 23 bases between the two ends.

The chain carries TRBV25-1 and TRBJ2-2, with a weak D call TRBD2 (6 bases). The germline V gene has CDR1 MGHDK and CDR2 SYGVNS. Between the trimmed V and J ends, which lost 0 bases and 4 bases, there was a span of 12 bases. The CDR3 contains 16 residues. The CDR3 DNA is TGTGCCAGCAGTGAATACGGGGGAGCGGGCACCGGGGAGCTGTTTTTT. It specifies CASSEYGGAGTGELFF.

This clonotype has just a few counts. A read error may be the cause here, since a much bigger clone is one base away. The chain carries TRBV10-3 and TRBJ2-5, with D tentatively TRBD1 (5 bases). Germline CDR1 is ENHRY and CDR2 is SYGVKD. V was cut by 4 bases and J by 4 bases, with 10 bases left in between. This CDR3 spans 13 amino acids. The CDR3 nucleotides are TGTGCCATCAGTGTCTCAGGGCCAGAGACCCAGTACTTC. Amino acids: CAISVSGPETQYF.

This clonotype was counted many times. The rearrangement links TRBV7-6 to TRBJ1-2, with D perhaps matching TRBD1 (6 bases). Germline V gene data show CDR1 as SGHVS and CDR2 as FNYEAQ. Trimming removed 3 bases from V and 0 bases from J, with 14 bases in between. CDR3 length: 16 amino acids. The CDR3 DNA sequence: TGTGCCAGCAGCTTGTTTGGTGGACAGCCTAACTATGGCTACACCTTC. Its protein is CASSLFGGQPNYGYTF.

Turning to this clonotype: A far larger clone is one base from this, pointing to a likely read error. The chain uses TRBV7-2 and TRBJ2-1, with 7 bases fitting TRBD1. Trimming cost V 5 bases and J 10 bases; bases outside gene matches: 14. The CDR3 contains 15 residues. Germline V CDR1 and CDR2: SGHTA, FQGNSA. CDR3 sequence reads: CASSPRRTGRYEQFF. For the CDR3, the DNA is TGTGCCAGCAGCCCCAGACGGACAGGACGCTACGAGCAGTTCTTC. The full variable domain, with the rest looked up from reference TRBV7-2 and TRBJ2-1, is GAGVSQSPSNKVTEKGKDVELRCDPISGHTALYWYRQSLGQGLEFLIYFQGNSAPDKSGLPSDRFSAERTGGSVSTLTIQRTQQEDSAVYLCASSPRRTGRYEQFFGPGTRLTVL.

J is TRBJ2-2 and V is TRBV3-1; TRBD1 is a possible D gene (6 bases). The CDR3 length is 15 residues. Germline V gene data show CDR1 as LGHDT and CDR2 as YNNKEL (reference sequence). Trimming pared 3 bases from V and 4 bases from J, leaving 12 bases between. The CDR3: CASSHGGSSTGELFF. CDR3 bases: TGTGCCAGCAGCCATGGGGGCTCGAGCACCGGGGAGCTGTTTTTT.

The gene calls are TRBV24-1 and TRBJ1-4; 7 bases are shared with TRBD1. Germline V gives CDR1 KGHDR, CDR2 SFDVKD. V trimming: 2 bases; J trimming: 7 bases; junction bases outside the gene matches: 0. This CDR3 is built from 13 residues. This CDR3 reads CATSDYRGEKLFF. For the CDR3, the DNA is TGTGCCACCAGTGATTACAGGGGTGAAAAACTGTTTTTT.

The chain links TRBV6-7 to TRBJ1-1; a weak D match, TRBD1 (6 bases). Being an ORF, TRBV6-7 has a function that is uncertain. The length of the CDR3 is 15 residues. Trimming stripped 10 bases from V and 1 base from J, with 19 bases between. The CDR3 sequence is CAIRPGAFRNTEAFF. The DNA of the CDR3 is TGTGCCATCCGGCCAGGGGCGTTCAGGAACACTGAAGCTTTCTTT.

This clonotype showed up many times. V gene TRBV12-3 or TRBV12-4 combines with J gene TRBJ1-1, with 7 bases matching TRBD1. After removal of 6 bases from V and 5 bases from J, the junction contained 6 bases not matched to a gene. There are 13 residues in the CDR3. CDR3 DNA sequence: TGTGCCAGCAGCGCGACAGGGTGGACTGAAGCTTTCTTT. Its protein is CASSATGWTEAFF.

This clonotype was picked up a small number of times. This sequence joins TRBV20-1 and TRBJ2-3, with D possibly TRBD2 on 7 matching bases. This CDR3 has 15 amino acids. The germline gives CDR1 DFQATT, CDR2 SNEGSKA (reference sequence). V lost 3 bases and J 1 base, leaving 14 bases between the germline ends. Here the CDR3 DNA reads TGCAGTGCTAGGGGGGGGGGCGTGGGCACAGATACGCAGTATTTT. This gives the protein CSARGGGVGTDTQYF.

This clonotype came up a few times. This chain links TRBV7-9 with TRBJ1-5; 7 bases are shared with TRBD1. The junction had 10 bases not matched to a gene; V was cut back by 2 bases and J by 3 bases. The CDR3 has 17 residues. Germline V gene sequence: CDR1 SEHNR, CDR2 FQNEAQ (reference sequence). The CDR3 DNA reads as TGTGCCAGCAGCTTATCTCCAGCAGGGGGTTCCAATCAGCCCCAGCATTTT. Translation gives CASSLSPAGGSNQPQHF.

This chain uses TRBV7-2 with TRBJ1-2; no clear D. The CDR3 loop spans 13 amino acids. V lost 2 bases to trimming and J lost 7 bases, with 11 bases between them. Germline V lookup: CDR1 SGHTA, CDR2 FQGNSA. The CDR3 reads CASSLRKGGGYTF. Here the CDR3 DNA reads TGTGCCAGCAGCTTAAGGAAAGGCGGTGGCTACACCTTC.

Many counts were recorded for this clonotype. The V call is TRBV5-6, the J call TRBJ2-1; the match to TRBD2 covers 7 bases. The V gene's germline CDR1 is SGHDT and CDR2 YYEEEE. This CDR3 is built from 15 residues. Unmatched junction bases numbered 7, after V lost 4 bases and J lost 3 bases. The CDR3 coding sequence is TGTGCCAGCAGCGGTAATTGGGGGGGCTACAATGAGCAGTTCTTC. Translation: CASSGNWGGYNEQFF. The full variable domain, with the rest looked up from reference TRBV5-6 and TRBJ2-1, is DAGVTQSPTHLIKTRGQQVTLRCSPKSGHDTVSWYQQALGQGPQFIFQYYEEEERQRGNFPDRFSGHQFPNYSSELNVNALLLGDSALYLCASSGNWGGYNEQFFGPGTRLTVL.

This clonotype was observed many times. This rearrangement joins TRBV30 to TRBJ1-4, with 9 bases lining up with TRBD1. Trimming at V came to 3 bases and at J to 7 bases, leaving 9 bases not matched to a gene. Germline assignment: CDR1 GTSNPN and CDR2 SVGIG (reference sequence). The CDR3 covers 15 residues. CDR3 sequence (DNA): TGTGCCTGGAGCCTTACAGGGGGCCTCGGTGAAAAACTGTTTTTT. It codes for CAWSLTGGLGEKLFF.

V is TRBV6-1 and J is TRBJ1-1; D possibly corresponds to TRBD1 (5 bases). The germline CDR1 and CDR2 sequences are MNHNS and SASEGT. The CDR3 sequence is 12 residues long. V was shortened by 7 bases and J by 5 bases, with 11 bases between the two germline ends. The CDR3 region is CASTLGVTEAFF. DNA of the CDR3: TGTGCCAGCACCTTGGGGGTAACTGAAGCTTTCTTT.

This clonotype has a count of ten or more. The chain employs TRBV6-5 and TRBJ2-3; D may correspond to TRBD1 or TRBD2 (5 bases each). Trimming left V 6 bases short and J 0 bases short, with 16 bases between. Germline CDR1 is MNHEY and CDR2 is SVGAGI. The CDR3 is made up of 16 amino acids. The CDR3 loop is CASSWDRRTSTDTQYF. The CDR3 bases are TGTGCCAGCAGCTGGGACCGACGGACAAGCACAGATACGCAGTATTTT.

V and J are TRBV19 and TRBJ2-3; D may be TRBD1 or TRBD2 (6 bases each). The assigned J gene may be wrong: the sequence end matches TRBJ2-5 better. The germline CDR1 and CDR2 sequences are LNHDA and SQIVND (reference sequence). The CDR3 has 16 amino acids. The CDR3 reads CASSPRGPTKWETQYF. The CDR3 region has the DNA TGTGCCAGTAGTCCCCGGGGGCCTACTAAGTGGGAGACCCAGTACTTC.

This clonotype was recorded at least ten times. The chain is built from TRBV5-1 and TRBJ2-3; D unresolved. Trimming cost V 1 base and J 4 bases, with 13 bases left between them. CDR3 length equals 15 residues. Germline lookup yields CDR1 SGHRS and CDR2 YFSETQ. The CDR3 DNA reads TGCGCCAGCAGCTTGATGCACGGATACTCAGATACGCAGTATTTT. This sequence encodes CASSLMHGYSDTQYF.

The chain recombines TRBV10-3 with TRBJ1-3, with no clear D. The CDR3 covers 15 residues. V lost 6 bases and J lost 0, with 12 bases in between. CDR1 is ENHRY and CDR2 is SYGVKD in the germline V gene. The DNA of the CDR3 is TGTGCCATCAGACCCGACACCAGCTCTGGAAACACCATATATTTT. This translates into CAIRPDTSSGNTIYF.

At least ten counts were recorded for this clonotype. The chain joins TRBV20-1 to TRBJ2-7; D might be TRBD2 (6 bases). The CDR3 is 13 residues long. The germline gives CDR1 DFQATT, CDR2 SNEGSKA (reference sequence). The ends were cut back, 2 bases at V and 3 bases at J, with 11 bases in the middle. This CDR3 reads CSARQGGNYEQYF. In DNA, the CDR3 is TGCAGTGCTAGACAGGGAGGTAACTACGAGCAGTACTTC.

This clonotype has ten or more counts. The chain joins TRBV28 to TRBJ2-1, with TRBD1 matching 9 bases. The J call may be incorrect, as the DNA end agrees better with TRBJ1-2. Per the germline V gene, CDR1 is MDHEN and CDR2 is SYDVKM. The CDR3 is 15 amino acids. The chain's CDR3 is CASSPYRGQGYGYTF. The CDR3 DNA is TGTGCCAGCAGTCCGTACAGGGGGCAGGGCTATGGCTACACCTTC.